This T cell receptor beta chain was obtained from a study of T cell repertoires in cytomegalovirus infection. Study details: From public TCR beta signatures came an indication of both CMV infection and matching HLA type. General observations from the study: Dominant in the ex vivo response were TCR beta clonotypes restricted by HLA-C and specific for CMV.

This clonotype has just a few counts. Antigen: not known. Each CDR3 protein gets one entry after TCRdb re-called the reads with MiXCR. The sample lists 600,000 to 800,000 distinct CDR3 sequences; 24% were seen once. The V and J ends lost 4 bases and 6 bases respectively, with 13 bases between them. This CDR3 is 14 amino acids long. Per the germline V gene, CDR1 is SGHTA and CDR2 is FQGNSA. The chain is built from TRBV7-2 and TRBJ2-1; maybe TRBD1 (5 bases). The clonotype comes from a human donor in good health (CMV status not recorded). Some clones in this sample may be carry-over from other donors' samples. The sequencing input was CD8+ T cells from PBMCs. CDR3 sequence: CASSSGLGANEQFF. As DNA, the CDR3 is TGTGCCAGCAGCTCCGGTCTTGGGGCCAATGAGCAGTTCTTC.